The 8 T cell receptor beta chains below were found in one sample sequenced in a study of blood T cell repertoires in COVID-19. Profiled with immunoSEQ multiplex PCR; TCRdb holds only in-frame clones, not every one. The profile covers 120,000 or so clones, with just under 80% appearing a single time and roughly 16% taken by the ten largest. Sequences were obtained from peripheral blood. These receptor sequences come from a man between 60 and 75 years old with active or convalescent COVID-19.

The chain is built from TRBV5-5 and TRBJ1-3; D gene unclear. The CDR3 has 13 residues. Germline V gene lookup returns CDR1 SGHKS and CDR2 YYEKEE (reference sequence). Trimming shortened V by 4 bases and J by 9 bases, and 14 bases separated the two germline ends. The CDR3 loop is CASSLEWAGTIYF. CDR3 sequence (DNA): TGTGCCAGCAGCCTGGAGTGGGCGGGCACCATATATTTT.

This rearrangement joins TRBV27 to TRBJ1-1; TRBD1 might be the D (6 bases). Trimming cost V 0 bases and J 4 bases, with 18 bases left between them. The CDR3 sequence is 17 residues long. Germline V gene sequence: CDR1 MNHEY, CDR2 SMNVEV (reference sequence). The DNA for the CDR3 is TGTGCCAGCAGTTTATCCGTGTCCTCGGGGGGCGCCACTGAAGCTTTCTTT. This codes for CASSLSVSSGGATEAFF.

This clone was detected only once. The CDR3 DNA reads as TGTGCCAGCAGCTTAGCGGTGCCGGGAGGACAGATATACAATGAGCAGTTCTTC. Translation gives CASSLAVPGGQIYNEQFF. V is TRBV7-6 and J is TRBJ2-1, with D possibly matching TRBD2 (7 bases). CDR3 length equals 18 residues. The V end was cut by 0 bases, the J end by 4 bases, with 19 bases between. Per germline, CDR1 SGHVS and CDR2 FNYEAQ.

The chain couples TRBV6-5 to TRBJ2-1; tentatively, D is TRBD2 (6 bases). Per the germline V gene, CDR1 is MNHEY and CDR2 is SVGAGI. The CDR3 runs to 15 residues. V lost 5 bases and J lost 6, with 17 bases in between. CDR3 loop: CASSPAGTRGNEQFF. CDR3 DNA sequence: TGTGCCAGCAGTCCGGCGGGGACCCGCGGCAATGAGCAGTTCTTC.

This clone was counted once. The chain carries TRBV19 and TRBJ1-5; unclear D gene. V gave up 9 bases and J gave up 5 bases, with 11 bases separating them. Germline loops: CDR1 LNHDA, CDR2 SQIVND (reference sequence). This CDR3 has 12 residues. The CDR3, as DNA: TGTGCCAGCCGATATATAGATCAGCCCCAGCATTTT. Translating gives CASRYIDQPQHF.

The chain joins TRBV2 to TRBJ2-5; the match to TRBD2 covers 11 bases. The CDR3 has 12 amino acids. Germline V gene lookup returns CDR1 SNHLY and CDR2 FYNNEI. V shed 9 bases and J 5 bases; nucleotides not matched to a gene: 2. CDR3: CASLAGGETQYF. For the CDR3, the DNA is TGTGCCAGTTTAGCGGGAGGGGAGACCCAGTACTTC.

The chain carries TRBV7-2 and TRBJ2-7, with 14 bases identical to TRBD2. Germline V gene data show CDR1 as SGHTA and CDR2 as FQGNSA. The CDR3 sequence is 16 residues long. V lost 4 bases and J lost 9; bases outside the gene matches: 11. CDR3 sequence reads: CASSSQGLAGATRQYF. CDR3 in DNA: TGTGCCAGCAGCTCCCAGGGACTAGCGGGAGCCACTAGGCAGTACTTC. Full variable domain (remainder filled in from reference TRBV7-2 and TRBJ2-7): GAGVSQSPSNKVTEKGKDVELRCDPISGHTALYWYRQSLGQGLEFLIYFQGNSAPDKSGLPSDRFSAERTGGSVSTLTIQRTQQEDSAVYLCASSSQGLAGATRQYFGPGTRLTVT.

The genes are TRBV7-3 and TRBJ2-7, with D perhaps matching TRBD1 (5 bases). The CDR3 spans 12 residues. Germline V gives CDR1 SGHTA, CDR2 FQGTGA. V gave up 1 base and J gave up 6 bases, with 7 bases separating them. The CDR3 spells CASSLIGVEQYF. CDR3 sequence (DNA): TGTGCCAGCAGCTTAATAGGGGTCGAGCAGTACTTC.